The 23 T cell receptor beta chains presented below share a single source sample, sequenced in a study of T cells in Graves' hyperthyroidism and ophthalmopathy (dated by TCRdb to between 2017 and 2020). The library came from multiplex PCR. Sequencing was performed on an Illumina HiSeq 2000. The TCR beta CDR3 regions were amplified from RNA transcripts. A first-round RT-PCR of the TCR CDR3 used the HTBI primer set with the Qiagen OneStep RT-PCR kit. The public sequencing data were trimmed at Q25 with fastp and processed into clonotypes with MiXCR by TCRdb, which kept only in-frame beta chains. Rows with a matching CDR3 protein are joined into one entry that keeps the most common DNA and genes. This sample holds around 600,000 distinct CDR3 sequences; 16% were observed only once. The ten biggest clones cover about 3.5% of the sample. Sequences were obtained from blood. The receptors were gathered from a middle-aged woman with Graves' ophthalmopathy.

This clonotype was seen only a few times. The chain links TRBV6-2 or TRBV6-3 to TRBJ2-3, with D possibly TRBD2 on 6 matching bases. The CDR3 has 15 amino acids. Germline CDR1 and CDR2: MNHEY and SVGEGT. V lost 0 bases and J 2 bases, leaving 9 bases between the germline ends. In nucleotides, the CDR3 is TGTGCCAGCAGTTACTCGCTGCGGGACACAGATACGCAGTATTTT. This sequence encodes CASSYSLRDTDTQYF.

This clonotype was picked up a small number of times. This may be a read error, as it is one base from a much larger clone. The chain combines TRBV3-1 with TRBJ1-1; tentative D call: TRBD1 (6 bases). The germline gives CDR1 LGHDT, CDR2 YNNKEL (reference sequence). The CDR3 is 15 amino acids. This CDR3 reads CTSSFQGIMNTEAFF. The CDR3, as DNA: TGTACCAGCAGCTTCCAGGGGATAATGAACACTGAAGCTTTCTTT.

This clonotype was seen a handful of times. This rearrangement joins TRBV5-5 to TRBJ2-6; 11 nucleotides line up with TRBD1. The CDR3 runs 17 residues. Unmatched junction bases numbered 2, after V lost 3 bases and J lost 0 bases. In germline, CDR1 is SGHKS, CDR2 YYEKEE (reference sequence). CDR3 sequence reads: CASSSGTGGSGANVLTF. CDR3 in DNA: TGTGCCAGCAGCTCGGGGACAGGGGGCTCTGGGGCCAACGTCCTGACTTTC.

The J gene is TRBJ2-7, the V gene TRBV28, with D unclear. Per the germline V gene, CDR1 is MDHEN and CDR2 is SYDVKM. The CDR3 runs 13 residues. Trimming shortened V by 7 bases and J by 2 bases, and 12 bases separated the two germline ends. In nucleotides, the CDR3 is TGTGCCAGCACTGGCCGCCAAACCTACGAGCAGTACTTC. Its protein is CASTGRQTYEQYF.

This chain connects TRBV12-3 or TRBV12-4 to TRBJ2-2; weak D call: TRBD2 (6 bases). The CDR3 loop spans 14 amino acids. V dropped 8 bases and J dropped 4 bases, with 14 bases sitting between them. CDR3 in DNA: TGTGCCAGCGGCCAGGGACTTACCACCGGGGAGCTGTTTTTT. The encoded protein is CASGQGLTTGELFF.

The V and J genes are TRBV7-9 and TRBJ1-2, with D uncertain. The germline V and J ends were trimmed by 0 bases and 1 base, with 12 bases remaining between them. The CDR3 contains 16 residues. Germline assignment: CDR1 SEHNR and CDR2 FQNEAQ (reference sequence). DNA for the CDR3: TGTGCCAGCAGCTTAGCGGGGTCGGGCAGTAACTATGGCTACACCTTC. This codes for CASSLAGSGSNYGYTF. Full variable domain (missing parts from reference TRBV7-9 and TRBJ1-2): DTGVSQNPRHKITKRGQNVTFRCDPISEHNRLYWYRQTLGQGPEFLTYFQNEAQLEKSRLLSDRFSAERPKGSFSTLEIQRTEQGDSAMYLCASSLAGSGSNYGYTFGSGTRLTVV.

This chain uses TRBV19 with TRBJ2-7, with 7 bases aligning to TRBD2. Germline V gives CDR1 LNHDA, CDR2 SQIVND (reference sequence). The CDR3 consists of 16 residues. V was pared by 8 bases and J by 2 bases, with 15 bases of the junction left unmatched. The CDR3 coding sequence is TGTGCCAGTGCGCGTTTCTCGGCTAGCGGAGCCTACGAGCAGTACTTC. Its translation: CASARFSASGAYEQYF.

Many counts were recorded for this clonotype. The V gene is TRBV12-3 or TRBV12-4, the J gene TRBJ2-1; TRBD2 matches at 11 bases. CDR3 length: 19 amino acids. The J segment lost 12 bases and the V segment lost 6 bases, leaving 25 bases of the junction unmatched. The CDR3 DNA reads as TGTGCCAGCAGGGCCGAGCAGGGCGGACTACTAGCGGGAGAACTTTGGCAGTTCTTC. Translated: CASRAEQGGLLAGELWQFF.

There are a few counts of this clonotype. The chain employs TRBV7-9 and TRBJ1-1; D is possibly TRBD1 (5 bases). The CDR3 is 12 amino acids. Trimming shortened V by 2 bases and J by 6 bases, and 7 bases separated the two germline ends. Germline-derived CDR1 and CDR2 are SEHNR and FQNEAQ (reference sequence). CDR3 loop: CASSLWGAEAFF. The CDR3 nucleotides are TGTGCCAGCAGCTTATGGGGGGCTGAAGCTTTCTTT.

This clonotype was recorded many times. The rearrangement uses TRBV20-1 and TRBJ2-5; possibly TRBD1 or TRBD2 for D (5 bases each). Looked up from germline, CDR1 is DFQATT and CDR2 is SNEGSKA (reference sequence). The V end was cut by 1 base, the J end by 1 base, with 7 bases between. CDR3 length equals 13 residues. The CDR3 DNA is TGCAGTGCTAGAGCCGGGGCCCAAGAGACCCAGTACTTC. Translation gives CSARAGAQETQYF.

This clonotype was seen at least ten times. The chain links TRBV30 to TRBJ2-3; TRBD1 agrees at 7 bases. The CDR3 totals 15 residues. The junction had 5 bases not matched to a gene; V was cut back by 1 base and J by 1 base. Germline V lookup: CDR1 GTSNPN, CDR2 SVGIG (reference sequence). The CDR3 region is CAWSGQGVRTDTQYF. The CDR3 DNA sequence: TGTGCCTGGAGTGGACAGGGTGTTCGCACAGATACGCAGTATTTT. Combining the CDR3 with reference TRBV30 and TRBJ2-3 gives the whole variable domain SQTIHQWPATLVQPVGSPLSLECTVEGTSNPNLYWYRQAAGRGLQLLFYSVGIGQISSEVPQNLSASRPQDRQFILSSKKLLLSDSGFYLCAWSGQGVRTDTQYFGPGTRLTVL.

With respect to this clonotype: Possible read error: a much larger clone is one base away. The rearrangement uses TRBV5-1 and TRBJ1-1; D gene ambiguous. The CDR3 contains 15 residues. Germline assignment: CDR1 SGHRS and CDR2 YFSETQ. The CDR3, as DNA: TGCGCCAGCAGCTTGGGGCCAGCTTTGAACACTGAAGCTTCCTTT. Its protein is CASSLGPALNTEASF.

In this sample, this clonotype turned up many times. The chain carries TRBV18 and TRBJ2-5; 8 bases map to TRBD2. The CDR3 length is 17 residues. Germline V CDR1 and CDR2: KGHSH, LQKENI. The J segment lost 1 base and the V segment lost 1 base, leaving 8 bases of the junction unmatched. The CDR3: CASSPRDSGIFQETQYF. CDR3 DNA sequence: TGTGCCAGCTCACCACGGGATAGCGGGATATTCCAAGAGACCCAGTACTTC. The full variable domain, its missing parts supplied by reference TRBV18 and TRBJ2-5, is NAGVMQNPRHLVRRRGQEARLRCSPMKGHSHVYWYRQLPEEGLKFMVYLQKENIIDESGMPKERFSAEFPKEGPSILRIQQVVRGDSAAYFCASSPRDSGIFQETQYFGPGTRLLVL.

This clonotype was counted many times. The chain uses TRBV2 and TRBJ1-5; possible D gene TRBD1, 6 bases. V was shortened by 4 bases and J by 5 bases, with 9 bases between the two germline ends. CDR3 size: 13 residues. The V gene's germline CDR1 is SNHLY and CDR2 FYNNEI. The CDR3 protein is CASSGRGYQPQHF. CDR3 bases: TGTGCCAGCAGTGGCAGGGGTTATCAGCCCCAGCATTTT.

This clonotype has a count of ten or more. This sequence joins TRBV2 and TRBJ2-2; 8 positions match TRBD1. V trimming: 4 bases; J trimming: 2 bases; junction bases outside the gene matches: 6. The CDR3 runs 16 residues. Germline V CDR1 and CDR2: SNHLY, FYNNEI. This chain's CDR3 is CASSAYRGSNTGELFF. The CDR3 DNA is TGTGCCAGCAGTGCCTACAGGGGGAGCAACACCGGGGAGCTGTTTTTT.

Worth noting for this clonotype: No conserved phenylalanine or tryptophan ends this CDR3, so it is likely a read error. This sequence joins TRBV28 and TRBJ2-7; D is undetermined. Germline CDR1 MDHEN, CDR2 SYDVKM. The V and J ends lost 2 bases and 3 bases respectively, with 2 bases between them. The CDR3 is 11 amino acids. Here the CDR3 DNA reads TGTGCCAGCAGTTTAGTCTACGAGCAGTACTCC. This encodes CASSLVYEQYS.

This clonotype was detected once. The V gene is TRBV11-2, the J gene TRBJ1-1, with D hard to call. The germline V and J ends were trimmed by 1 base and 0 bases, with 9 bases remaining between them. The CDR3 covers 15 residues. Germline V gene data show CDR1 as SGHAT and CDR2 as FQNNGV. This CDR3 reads CASSLAVTVNTEAFF. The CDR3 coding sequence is TGTGCCAGCAGCTTAGCGGTGACGGTGAACACTGAAGCTTTCTTT.

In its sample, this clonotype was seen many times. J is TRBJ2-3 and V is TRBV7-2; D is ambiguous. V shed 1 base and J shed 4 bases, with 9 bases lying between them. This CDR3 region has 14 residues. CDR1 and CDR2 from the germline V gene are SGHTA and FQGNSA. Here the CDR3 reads CASSLGSAADTQYF. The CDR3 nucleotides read TGTGCCAGCAGCTTAGGAAGCGCGGCAGATACGCAGTATTTT.

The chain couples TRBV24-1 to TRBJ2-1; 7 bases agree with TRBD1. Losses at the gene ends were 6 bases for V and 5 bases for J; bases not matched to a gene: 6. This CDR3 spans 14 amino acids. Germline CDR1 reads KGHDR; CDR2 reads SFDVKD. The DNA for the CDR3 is TGTGCCACCAGTAAGACAGGGATCAACAATGAGCAGTTCTTC. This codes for CATSKTGINNEQFF.

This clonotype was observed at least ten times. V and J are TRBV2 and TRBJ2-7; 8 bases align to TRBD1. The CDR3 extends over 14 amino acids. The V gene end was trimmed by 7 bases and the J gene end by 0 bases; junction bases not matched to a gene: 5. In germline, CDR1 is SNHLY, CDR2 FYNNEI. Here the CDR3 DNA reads TGTGCCAGCATCCGGACAGGGAGCTCCTACGAGCAGTACTTC. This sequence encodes CASIRTGSSYEQYF.

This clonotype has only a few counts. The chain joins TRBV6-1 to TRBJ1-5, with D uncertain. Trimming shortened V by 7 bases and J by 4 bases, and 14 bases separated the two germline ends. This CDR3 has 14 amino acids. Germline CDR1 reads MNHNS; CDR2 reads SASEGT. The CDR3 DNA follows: TGTGCCAGCAACGGGAGGGTAGAGAATCAGCCCCAGCATTTT. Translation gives CASNGRVENQPQHF.

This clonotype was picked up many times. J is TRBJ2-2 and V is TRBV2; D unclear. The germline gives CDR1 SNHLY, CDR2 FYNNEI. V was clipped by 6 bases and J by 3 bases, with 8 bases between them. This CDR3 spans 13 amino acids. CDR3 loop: CASRPLYTGELFF. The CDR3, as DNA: TGTGCCAGCAGACCCCTCTACACCGGGGAGCTGTTTTTT.

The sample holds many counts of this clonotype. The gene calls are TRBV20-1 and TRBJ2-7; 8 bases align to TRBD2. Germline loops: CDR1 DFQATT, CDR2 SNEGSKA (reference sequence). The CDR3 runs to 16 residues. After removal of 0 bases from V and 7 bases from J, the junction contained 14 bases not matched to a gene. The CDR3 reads CSARDPGYSGSGEQYF. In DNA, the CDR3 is TGCAGTGCTAGAGATCCTGGCTACAGCGGGAGCGGGGAGCAGTACTTC.